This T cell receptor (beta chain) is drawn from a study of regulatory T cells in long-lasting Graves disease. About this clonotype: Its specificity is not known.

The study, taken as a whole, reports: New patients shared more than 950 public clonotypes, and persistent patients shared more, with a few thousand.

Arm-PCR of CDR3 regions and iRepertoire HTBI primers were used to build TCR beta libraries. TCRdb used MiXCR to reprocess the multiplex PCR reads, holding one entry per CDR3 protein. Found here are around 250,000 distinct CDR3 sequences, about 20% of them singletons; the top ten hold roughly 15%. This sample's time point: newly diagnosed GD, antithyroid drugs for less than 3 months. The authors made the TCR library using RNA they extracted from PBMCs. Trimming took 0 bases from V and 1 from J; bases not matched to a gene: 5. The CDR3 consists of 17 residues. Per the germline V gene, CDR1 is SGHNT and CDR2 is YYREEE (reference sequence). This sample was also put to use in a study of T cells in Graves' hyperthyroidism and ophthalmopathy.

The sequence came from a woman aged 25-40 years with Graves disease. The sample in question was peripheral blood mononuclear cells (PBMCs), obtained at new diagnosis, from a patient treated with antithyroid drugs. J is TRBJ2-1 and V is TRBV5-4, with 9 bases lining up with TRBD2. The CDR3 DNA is TGTGCCAGCAGCTTGGATCTAGCGGGGACATCCTACAATGAGCAGTTCTTC. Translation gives CASSLDLAGTSYNEQFF.